This entry features one T cell receptor (beta chain) sequence. These data come from a study of blood T cell repertoires in COVID-19. Overall study context: The samples span acute and convalescent COVID-19 from the United States, Italy and Spain.

Trimming removed 6 bases from V and 4 bases from J, with 10 bases in between. The CDR3 has 12 residues. The V gene's germline CDR1 is KGHSH and CDR2 LQKENI. Assay: immunoSEQ multiplex PCR; the TCRdb copy retains only in-frame clones and omits some. The sample records hundreds of thousands of clones, 75% to 90% being singletons. The chain couples TRBV18 to TRBJ2-7; the D gene is possibly TRBD2 (5 bases). The sample consisted of peripheral blood. The receptor was isolated from a woman aged 60-75 years with COVID-19, enrolled during active disease. DNA for the CDR3: TGTGCCAGCTCTTACGGCGGGTACGAGCAGTACTTC. This gives the protein CASSYGGYEQYF.